These T cell receptor beta chains were read from a single sample in a study of T-cell memory formation after mild COVID-19. TCRdb fed the 5' RACE reads into MiXCR, producing one record per CDR3 protein. The repertoire holds fewer than 250,000 distinct CDR3 sequences, with approximately 30% as singletons. Sample: PBMCs or a T cell subset sorted from them (not recorded which). The source of these receptors is an adult woman who had mild COVID-19 (a few samples of this study predate the infection). Cell type and time point are not known. Each CDR3 is given with its conserved first and last residue. D genes are given only for firm matches. Expanded clones get a size class; other rows say once, few or many, or leave the size out.

len	abundance	d_gene	v_gene	j_gene	CDR3nt	CDR3aa
15	NA	TRBD2	TRBV27	TRBJ2-1	TGTGCCAGCAGTTTAGCGGGAGAGGGGACTGGTGAGCAGTTCTTC	CASSLAGEGTGEQFF
14	NA	TRBD1	TRBV27	TRBJ2-7	TGTGCCAGCAGTTCCAGGACAGGAGTCCTCGAGCAGTACTTC	CASSSRTGVLEQYF
18	NA	NA	TRBV6-5	TRBJ1-1	TGTGCCAGCAGCCCCGACATAAACGCGGTCCAAACTAAGCCTGAAGCTTTCTTT	CASSPDINAVQTKPEAFF
15	few	TRBD2	TRBV20-1	TRBJ2-7	TGCAGTGCCCGGACTAGCGGGAGGGCCCGAACTGAGCAGTACTTC	CSARTSGRARTEQYF
14	NA	NA	TRBV12-3/TRBV12-4	TRBJ2-1	TGTGCCAGCAGTTTAGGTCTATTTGACAATGAGCAGTTCTTC	CASSLGLFDNEQFF
15	once	TRBD1	TRBV6-6	TRBJ1-6	TGTGCCAGCAGTTCCGGACAGGGCGGTAATTCACCCCTCCACTTT	CASSSGQGGNSPLHF
12	NA	NA	TRBV29-1	TRBJ2-7	TGCAGCGTTGATGAAGGGACCTACGAGCAGTACTTC	CSVDEGTYEQYF
16	NA	NA	TRBV5-1	TRBJ2-7	TGCGCCAGCAGCAGCCGCGTCTTCAGGGGTAATGACGAGCAGTACTTC	CASSSRVFRGNDEQYF
13	NA	NA	TRBV7-8	TRBJ1-5	TGTGCCAGCAGCCTATCAGGGTGGCAGCCCCAGCATTTT	CASSLSGWQPQHF
14	few	NA	TRBV3-1	TRBJ1-6	TGTGCCAGCAGCCCTCAAGGGGATAATTCACCCCTCCACTTT	CASSPQGDNSPLHF
13	few	NA	TRBV18	TRBJ2-1	TGTGCCAGCTCACCACCGAGTCTGCTACGGCAGTTCTTC	CASSPPSLLRQFF
14	NA	TRBD2	TRBV12-3/TRBV12-4	TRBJ2-7	TGTGCCAGCAGCGTTAGCGGGGGGGCGGGCGAGCAGTACTTC	CASSVSGGAGEQYF
11	NA	NA	TRBV21-1	TRBJ1-1	TGTGCCAGCAGCAATGGTACTGAAGCTTTCTTT	CASSNGTEAFF
16	NA	TRBD1	TRBV6-1	TRBJ1-6	TGTGCCAGCACCCCGACAGGGACGGTGACGAATTCACCCCTCCACTTT	CASTPTGTVTNSPLHF
15	NA	NA	TRBV7-3	TRBJ1-6	TGTGCCAGCAGCTTGAACAGGGCAGGGGATTCACCCCTCCACTTT	CASSLNRAGDSPLHF
12	NA	NA	TRBV20-1	TRBJ2-4	TGCAGTGCTAGAGTTCCGGGGAGCATTCAGTACTTC	CSARVPGSIQYF
17	few	NA	TRBV5-5	TRBJ1-5	TGTGCCAGCAGCCCCGGGGAAGGGGTTTATAGCAATCAGCCCCAGCATTTT	CASSPGEGVYSNQPQHF
16	NA	NA	TRBV5-1	TRBJ1-2	TGCGCCAGCAGCACGCCACAGGGTTTCCCTAACTATGGCTACACCTTC	CASSTPQGFPNYGYTF
15	NA	NA	TRBV7-2	TRBJ2-5	TGTGCCAGCAGCTTAGTCGGCCCTGGGGTGGAGACCCAGTACTTC	CASSLVGPGVETQYF
17	NA	TRBD2	TRBV20-1	TRBJ2-7	TGCAGTGCTAGACCTGGACTAGCGCACACTCGGACCTACGAGCAGTACTTC	CSARPGLAHTRTYEQYF
16	NA	TRBD1	TRBV5-1	TRBJ2-2	TGCGCCAGCAGCTTGGTTGTCAGGGGGCTCGGCGGGGAGCTGTTTTTT	CASSLVVRGLGGELFF
12	few	NA	TRBV9	TRBJ2-2	TGTGCCAGCAGCGTAGGGTCCGGGGAGCTGTTTTTT	CASSVGSGELFF
15	few	NA	TRBV2	TRBJ2-1	TGTGCCAGAGGGGGGGCAGGACCCTCCTACAATGAGCAGTTCTTC	CARGGAGPSYNEQFF
14	NA	NA	TRBV19	TRBJ1-5	TGTGCCAGCTCAAGGGGTGATAGCAATCAGCCCCAGCATTTT	CASSRGDSNQPQHF
17	few	TRBD2	TRBV4-3	TRBJ2-1	TGCGCCAGCAGCCAAGTACTAGCGCTGAGCTCCTACAATGAGCAGTTCTTC	CASSQVLALSSYNEQFF
16	few	NA	TRBV29-1	TRBJ1-1	TGCAGCGTTGAAGAGATCTCCGGGCGCGACGGGGCTGAAGCTTTCTTT	CSVEEISGRDGAEAFF
16	NA	TRBD2	TRBV5-4	TRBJ2-3	TGTGCCAGCAGCGAATGGGGACTAGCGGGAGTGGATACGCAGTATTTT	CASSEWGLAGVDTQYF